The TCR beta chain under discussion was sequenced for a study of cytomegalovirus exposure and HLA in healthy donors. Study-wide background: In a previous analysis, about 100 million unique TCR beta sequences were found from 150 million to 200 million T cells.

In its sample, this clone was seen once. Its antigen is not identified. The CDR3 runs 15 residues. Trimming left V 1 base short and J 3 bases short, with 13 bases between. Germline values: CDR1 SGHVS, CDR2 FQNEAQ. Study-level results: In a later analysis, TCR beta V- and J-gene trimming was associated with a missense DCLRE1C variant. TCR beta V segments were, for the most part, productive about 87% or about 30% of the time in an earlier analysis.

The study ran its PCR with 60 Vbeta and 13 Jbeta primers. Clones were sequenced by immunoSEQ multiplex PCR, and TCRdb holds only the in-frame ones, with some missing. Of 150,000 to 200,000 clones listed, approximately 80% are singletons. This chain uses TRBV7-8 with TRBJ2-7; TRBD1 is a possible D gene (5 bases). The specimen sequenced was PBMCs. This clonotype originated in a male donor in good health and CMV-seropositive. DNA for the CDR3: TGTGCCAGCAGCTTAGTGGCAGGGATTATCTACGAGCAGTACTTC. Translation: CASSLVAGIIYEQYF. Combining the CDR3 with reference TRBV7-8 and TRBJ2-7 gives the whole variable domain GAGVSQSPRYKVAKRGQDVALRCDPISGHVSLFWYQQALGQGPEFLTYFQNEAQLDKSGLPSDRFFAERPEGSVSTLKIQRTQQEDSAVYLCASSLVAGIIYEQYFGPGTRLTVT.